This TCR beta chain is from a study of T cells in tuberculosis. Time point here: new active TB diagnosis, blood taken before or within 7 days of starting treatment. Each clinical donor contributed on average approximately 100,000 T cells from unsorted cryopreserved PBMC. Only in-frame clones appear in the TCRdb table, and some are missing; sequencing was by immunoSEQ multiplex PCR. The sample has around 33,000 clones, 93% seen once. The CDR3 covers 16 residues. Germline assignment: CDR1 MDHEN and CDR2 SYDVKM. V dropped 7 bases and J dropped 4 bases, with 19 bases sitting between them. The chain combines TRBV28 with TRBJ2-2; D is undetermined. This specimen consisted of PBMCs, obtained at tuberculosis diagnosis. This clonotype was sampled from an adult with tuberculosis. The CDR3 sequence is CASKVGGAPGTGELFF. In DNA form, the CDR3 reads TGTGCCAGCAAGGTTGGTGGAGCGCCCGGCACCGGGGAGCTGTTTTTT.